The clone carrying this T cell receptor beta chain was seen only once. Antigen specificity is unknown. This sample stems from a study of T cell responses to AZD1222 COVID-19 vaccine. General study points: Clonal diversity was possibly underestimated, and the donors were mostly white British, with more females. Baseline serostatus was positive in only a handful of AZD1222 recipients. Only after the peak T cell response were repertoires sampled. The study found Spike-specific TCR breadth and depth rose after two AZD1222 doses.

Clones were sequenced by immunoSEQ multiplex PCR, and TCRdb holds only the in-frame ones, with some missing. The repertoire holds 90,000 to 100,000 clones, with 70% to 90% as singletons. Here the sequenced sample was peripheral blood, taken on day 0 of AZD1222 vaccination. The sequence was obtained from an adult in good health.

CDR3 amino acids: CASSLDWTSGNYNEQFF. DNA for the CDR3: TGTGCCAGCAGCTTAGATTGGACTAGCGGGAACTACAATGAGCAGTTCTTC. This chain links TRBV7-9 with TRBJ2-1, with 12 bases fitting TRBD2. CDR1 SEHNR and CDR2 FQNEAQ come from the germline V gene (reference sequence). This CDR3 region has 17 residues. V dropped 1 base and J dropped 3; count of bases not matched to a gene: 4.